The rows below give T cell receptor beta chains drawn from one sample of a study of cytomegalovirus exposure and HLA in healthy donors. TCRdb's copy holds only in-frame clones and misses some; the assay was immunoSEQ multiplex PCR. The sample consists of 150,000 to 180,000 clones, 80% of them appearing once. Sequenced sample: PBMCs. The receptors originated from a woman between 40 and 50 years old in good health and CMV-seropositive. Each CDR3 is given with its conserved first and last residue. The order of the fields is V gene, D gene, clone size, J gene, CDR3 DNA, CDR3 protein. The D gene is left open where the match is weak. Some rows mark clone size as missing; the rest say once, few, many or name a class of expanded clone.

>TRBV10-1|TRBD2|.|TRBJ2-2
TGCGCCAGCAGCCTAGCGGGAGGGCCCGGGGAGCTGTTTTTT
CASSLAGGPGELFF
>TRBV5-1|.|.|TRBJ1-1
TGCGCCAGCAGCCCGGGGAGGTCTCTGAACACTGAAGCTTTCTTT
CASSPGRSLNTEAFF
>TRBV6-1|TRBD2|.|TRBJ2-1
TGTGCCAGCAGTACACTAGCGGGAGCGGGTGAGCAGTTCTTC
CASSTLAGAGEQFF
>TRBV9|.|.|TRBJ1-2
TGTGCCAGCAGCGATAGGAGTAACTATGGCTACACCTTC
CASSDRSNYGYTF
>TRBV5-4|.|.|TRBJ2-2
TGTGCCAGCAGTCGGGGGGCGGGGACCGGGGAGCTGTTTTTT
CASSRGAGTGELFF
>TRBV4-2|TRBD1|.|TRBJ1-2
TGTGCCAGCAGCCACCAATCGACAGGGGGATATGGCTACACCTTC
CASSHQSTGGYGYTF
>TRBV30|.|.|TRBJ2-2
TGTGCCTGGAATAGGGGCAACACCGGGGAGCTGTTTTTT
CAWNRGNTGELFF
>TRBV5-4|.|.|TRBJ1-2
TGTGCCAGCAGCGACCGACAGGACGTTACCTATGGCTACACCTTC
CASSDRQDVTYGYTF
>TRBV9|TRBD1|.|TRBJ1-2
TGTGCCAGCAGCGTAGACCCGGACAGGGGGAACGGCTACACCTTC
CASSVDPDRGNGYTF
>TRBV29-1|TRBD2|.|TRBJ2-1
TGCAGCGTAGTGGGCCACGAATCTAGCGGGAGGATCTATGAGCAGTTCTTC
CSVVGHESSGRIYEQFF
>TRBV5-6|TRBD2|few|TRBJ2-1
TGTGCCAGCAGCTCCACTAGCGGCGGCTATGAGCAGTTCTTC
CASSSTSGGYEQFF
>TRBV4-1|TRBD1|few|TRBJ2-1
TGCGCCAGCAGCCACACAGGGGACAATGAGCAGTTCTTC
CASSHTGDNEQFF
>TRBV5-1|TRBD1|.|TRBJ2-6
TGCGCCAGCAGCCTAGGGGGCAGTGGGGCCAACGTCCTGACTTTC
CASSLGGSGANVLTF
>TRBV10-3|.|.|TRBJ2-5
TGTGCCATCAGTGGCCTAGCTGGAGAGACCCAGTACTTC
CAISGLAGETQYF
>TRBV30|.|.|TRBJ2-2
TGTGCCTGGAGAATGACTAATGGGATACGGGAGCTGTTTTTT
CAWRMTNGIRELFF
>TRBV18|.|few|TRBJ2-7
TGTGCCAGCTCTCGGACTGGCGGGCTGACCTACGAGCAGTACTTC
CASSRTGGLTYEQYF
>TRBV10-1|TRBD2|.|TRBJ2-1
TGCGCCAGCAGTGGGGGGGGCTACAATGAGCAGTTCTTC
CASSGGGYNEQFF
>TRBV6-5|TRBD2|.|TRBJ2-3
TGTGCCAGCAGGCTTAGCGGGGGCACAGATACGCAGTATTTT
CASRLSGGTDTQYF
>TRBV19|.|.|TRBJ1-5
TGTGCCAGTAGTACGCCGGGTCTTAGCAATCAGCCCCAGCATTTT
CASSTPGLSNQPQHF
>TRBV28|.|.|TRBJ1-5
TGTGCCAGCCGGAGGGAATCCTATAGCAATCAGCCCCAGCATTTT
CASRRESYSNQPQHF
>TRBV11-3|.|once|TRBJ2-7
TGTGCCAGCAGCTTAGGGACTACAAACTCCTACGAGCAGTACTTC
CASSLGTTNSYEQYF
>TRBV5-1|TRBD2|.|TRBJ2-7
TGCGCCAGCGCGGGACTAGCGTCCTACGAGCAGTACTTC
CASAGLASYEQYF
>TRBV23-1|.|once|TRBJ1-2
TGCGCCAGAAGAGGGAATGGCTACACCTTC
CARRGNGYTF
>TRBV27|.|.|TRBJ2-1
TGTGCCAGCAGTTCACCCTCAGTAAGTTCTTACAATGAGCAGTTCTTC
CASSSPSVSSYNEQFF
>TRBV5-1|.|.|TRBJ1-1
TGCGCCAGCAGCTTGGCCGTCTGGGGAGGCGATGAAGCTTTCTTT
CASSLAVWGGDEAFF
>TRBV19|.|.|TRBJ1-4
TGTGCCAGTAGTATAGAGGCGAGGGTAACATATGAAAAACTGTTTTTT
CASSIEARVTYEKLFF
>TRBV18|TRBD1|once|TRBJ2-3
TGTGCCAGCTCACCCCGGACAGGTAACACAGATACGCAGTATTTT
CASSPRTGNTDTQYF
>TRBV6-1|.|.|TRBJ1-5
TGTGCCAGCAGTAGATATGGGCAAGTTGGCCAGCCCCAGCATTTT
CASSRYGQVGQPQHF
>TRBV30|.|.|TRBJ2-3
TGTGCCTGGAGGCGGCGGAGCACAGATACGCAGTATTTT
CAWRRRSTDTQYF
>TRBV6-5|.|.|TRBJ1-4
TGTGCCAGCAGTTATAACAGGAATGAAAAACTGTTTTTT
CASSYNRNEKLFF
>TRBV7-9|.|.|TRBJ2-1
TGTGCCAGCAACCTCGGGTTGGGGCCGTATGAGCAGTTCTTC
CASNLGLGPYEQFF
>TRBV5-6|.|.|TRBJ2-7
TGTGCCAGCAGTGGACTCGGCTACGAGCAGTACTTC
CASSGLGYEQYF
>TRBV19|TRBD2|few|TRBJ2-3
TGTGCCAGTATGGGCGGCGGGAGTTTTGTTACGCAGTATTTT
CASMGGGSFVTQYF
>TRBV9|.|.|TRBJ1-2
TGTGCCAGCAGCGTAGCTCCGGAGAGTACAGGACCATTCATTGGTGGCTACACCTTC
CASSVAPESTGPFIGGYTF
>TRBV28|TRBD1|few|TRBJ2-6
TGTGCCAGCAGCCCCTCCGGACAGGGTAACTCTGGGGCCAACGTCCTGACTTTC
CASSPSGQGNSGANVLTF
>TRBV7-7|TRBD2|few|TRBJ2-1
TGTGCTAGCAGCTTATTGCCCCTCGCTTTTAGCGGGGCTGAGCAGTTCTTC
CASSLLPLAFSGAEQFF
>TRBV15|.|.|TRBJ1-1
TGTGCCACCAGCAGCAGGGGGAACACTGAAGCTTTCTTT
CATSSRGNTEAFF